This TCR beta chain comes out of a study of CD8 T cells in Susac syndrome. The CDR3 sequence is 15 residues long. V was cut by 3 bases and J by 1 base, with 12 bases left in between. CDR1 and CDR2 (germline): MDHEN, SYDVKM. An input of about 0.5 to 1 ug of RNA was subjected to reverse transcription using random hexamers. In TCRdb, the immunoSEQ multiplex PCR reads were re-called with MiXCR into one record per CDR3 protein. The table records approximately 76,000 distinct CDR3 sequences, around 96% of them present only once. The chain uses TRBV28 and TRBJ2-5, with D unresolved. Sample: CD8+ T cells from PBMCs. The TCR originated in a human donor with multiple sclerosis. The CDR3 bases are TGTGCCAGCAGTTTCCGGACGACGGGCCAAGAGACCCAGTACTTC. This sequence encodes CASSFRTTGQETQYF.